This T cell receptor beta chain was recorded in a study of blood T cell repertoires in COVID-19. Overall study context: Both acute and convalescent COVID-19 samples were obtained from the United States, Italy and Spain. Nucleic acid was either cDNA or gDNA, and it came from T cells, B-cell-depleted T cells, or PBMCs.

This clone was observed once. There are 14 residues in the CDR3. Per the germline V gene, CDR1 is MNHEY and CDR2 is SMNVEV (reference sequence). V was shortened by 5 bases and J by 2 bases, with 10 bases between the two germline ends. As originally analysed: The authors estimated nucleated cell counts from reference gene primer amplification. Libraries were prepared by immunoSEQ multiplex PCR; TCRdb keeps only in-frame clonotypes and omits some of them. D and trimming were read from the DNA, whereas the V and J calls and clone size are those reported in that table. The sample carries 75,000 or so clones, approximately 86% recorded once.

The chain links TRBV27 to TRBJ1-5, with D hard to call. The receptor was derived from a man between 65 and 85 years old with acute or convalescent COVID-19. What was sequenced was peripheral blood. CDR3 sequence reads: CASSDRLGNQPQHF. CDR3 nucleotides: TGTGCCAGCAGTGATCGACTAGGCAATCAGCCCCAGCATTTT.